This T cell receptor (beta chain) was documented in a study of shared clonotypes between healthy human individuals. Repertoires were generated with immunoSEQ multiplex PCR, while TCRdb's copy carries only in-frame clones and drops some. The sample includes a few million clones, around 95% of them seen just once. Positive CCR7 selection of CD45RO-negative cells yielded the naive CD8 cells, and terminally differentiated effector memory CD45RA+ cells were excluded. The CDR3 covers 13 residues. The germline V and J ends were trimmed by 0 bases and 4 bases, with 7 bases remaining between them. The germline V gene has CDR1 SGDLS and CDR2 YYNGEE.

The V and J genes are TRBV9 and TRBJ1-1; D not certain. The sequence came from a man between 18 and 29 years old in good health. Some clones in this sample may be carry-over from other donors' samples. The sample comprised naive CD8+ T cells from PBMCs. In DNA form, the CDR3 reads TGTGCCAGCAGCGTAGTCGCGGGCACTGAAGCTTTCTTT. As protein: CASSVVAGTEAFF.